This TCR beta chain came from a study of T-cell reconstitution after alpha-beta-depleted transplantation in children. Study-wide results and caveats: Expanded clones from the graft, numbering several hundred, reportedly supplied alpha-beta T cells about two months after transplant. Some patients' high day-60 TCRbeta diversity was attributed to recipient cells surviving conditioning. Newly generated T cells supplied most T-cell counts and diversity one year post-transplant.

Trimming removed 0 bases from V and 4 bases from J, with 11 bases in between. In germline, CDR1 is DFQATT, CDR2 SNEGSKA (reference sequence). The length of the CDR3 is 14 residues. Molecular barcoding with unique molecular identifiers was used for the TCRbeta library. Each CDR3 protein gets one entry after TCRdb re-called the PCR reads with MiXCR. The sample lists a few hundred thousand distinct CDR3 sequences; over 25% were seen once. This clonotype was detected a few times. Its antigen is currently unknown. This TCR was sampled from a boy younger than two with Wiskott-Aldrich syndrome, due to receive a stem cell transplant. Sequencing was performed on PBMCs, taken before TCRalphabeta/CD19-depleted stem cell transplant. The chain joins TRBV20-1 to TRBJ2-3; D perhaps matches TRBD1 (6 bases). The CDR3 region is CSARDAKGADTQYF. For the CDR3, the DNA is TGCAGTGCTAGAGATGCTAAGGGGGCAGATACGCAGTATTTT.